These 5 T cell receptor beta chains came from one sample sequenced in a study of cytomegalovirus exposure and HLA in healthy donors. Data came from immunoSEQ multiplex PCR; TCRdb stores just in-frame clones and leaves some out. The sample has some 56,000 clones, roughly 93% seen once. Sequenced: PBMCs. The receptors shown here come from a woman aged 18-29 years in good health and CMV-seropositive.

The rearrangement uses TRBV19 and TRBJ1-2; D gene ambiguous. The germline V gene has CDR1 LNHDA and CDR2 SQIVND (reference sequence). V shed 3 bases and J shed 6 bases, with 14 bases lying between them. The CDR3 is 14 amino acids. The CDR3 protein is CASSILKTRDGYTF. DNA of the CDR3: TGTGCCAGTAGTATCCTCAAGACCCGGGATGGCTACACCTTC.

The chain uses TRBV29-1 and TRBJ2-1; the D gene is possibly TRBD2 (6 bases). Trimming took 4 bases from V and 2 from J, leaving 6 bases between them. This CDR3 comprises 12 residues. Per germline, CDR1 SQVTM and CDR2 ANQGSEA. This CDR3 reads CSVGGTYNEQFF. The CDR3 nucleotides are TGCAGCGTTGGCGGGACCTACAATGAGCAGTTCTTC.

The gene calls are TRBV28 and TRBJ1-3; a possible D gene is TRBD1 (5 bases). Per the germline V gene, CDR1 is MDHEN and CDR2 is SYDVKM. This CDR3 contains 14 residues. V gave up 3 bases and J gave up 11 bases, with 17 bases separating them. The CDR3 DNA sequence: TGTGCCAGCAGTTTCTTAGACAGTGGAAAGTCCATATATTTT. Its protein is CASSFLDSGKSIYF.

Here the CDR3 reads CASSFDGYSNQPQHF. In DNA form, the CDR3 reads TGTGCCAGTAGTTTCGACGGGTATAGCAATCAGCCCCAGCATTTT. The V gene is TRBV19, the J gene TRBJ1-5, with D uncertain. V gave up 5 bases and J gave up 0 bases, with 11 bases separating them. Germline CDR1 LNHDA, CDR2 SQIVND (reference sequence). CDR3 length: 15 amino acids.

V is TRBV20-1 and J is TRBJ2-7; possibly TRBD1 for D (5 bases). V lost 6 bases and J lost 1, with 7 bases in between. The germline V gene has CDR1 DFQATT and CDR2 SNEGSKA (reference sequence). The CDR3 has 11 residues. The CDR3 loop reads CSARQSYEQYF. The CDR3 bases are TGCAGTGCGAGACAGTCCTACGAGCAGTACTTC.